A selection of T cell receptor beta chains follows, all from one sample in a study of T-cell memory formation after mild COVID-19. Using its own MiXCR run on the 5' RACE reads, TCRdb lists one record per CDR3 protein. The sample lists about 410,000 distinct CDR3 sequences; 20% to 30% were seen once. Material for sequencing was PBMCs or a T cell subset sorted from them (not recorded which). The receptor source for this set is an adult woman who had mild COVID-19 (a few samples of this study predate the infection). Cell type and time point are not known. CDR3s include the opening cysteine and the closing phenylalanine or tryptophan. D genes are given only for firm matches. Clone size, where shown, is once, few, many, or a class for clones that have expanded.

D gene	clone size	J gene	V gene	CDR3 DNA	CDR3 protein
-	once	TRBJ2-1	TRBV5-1	TGCGCCAGCAGGTGGGGGTCGGGTCCGAATGAGCAGTTCTTC	CASRWGSGPNEQFF
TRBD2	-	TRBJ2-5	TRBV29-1	TGCAGCGTTGATTTCCTTGCGCGGGAGGGCTTGACGGCCCAGTACTTC	CSVDFLAREGLTAQYF
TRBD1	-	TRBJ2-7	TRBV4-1	TGCGCCAGCAGCCAAGGGACAGGGGGAACCTACGAGCAGTACTTC	CASSQGTGGTYEQYF
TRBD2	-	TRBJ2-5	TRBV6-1	TGTGCCAGCCGAACTAGCGGGAGGGCCGGGGGAGAGACCCAGTACTTC	CASRTSGRAGGETQYF
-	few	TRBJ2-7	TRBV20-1	TGCAGTGCTAGGCTGGGCCATGCCTACGAGCAGTACTTC	CSARLGHAYEQYF
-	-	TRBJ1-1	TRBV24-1	TGTGCCACCAGAAAACAGGTGAACACTGAAGCTTTCTTT	CATRKQVNTEAFF
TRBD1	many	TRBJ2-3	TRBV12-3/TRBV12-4	TGTGCCAGCAGTCCAAGGACAGGGACAGATACGCAGTATTTT	CASSPRTGTDTQYF
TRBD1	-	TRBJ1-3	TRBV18	TGTGCCAGCCGGTATGGCAGGGGGTCTGACTTCTCTGGAAACACCATATATTTT	CASRYGRGSDFSGNTIYF
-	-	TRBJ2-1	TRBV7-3	TGTGCCAGTTCTTCCGAGGGGAGGGGGTTCTACAATGAGCAGTTCTTC	CASSSEGRGFYNEQFF
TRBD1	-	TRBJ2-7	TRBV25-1	TGTGCCACCCTTTCCGGGACAGGTTACGAGCAGTACTTC	CATLSGTGYEQYF
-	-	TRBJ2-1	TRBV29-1	TGCAGCGCCACGGGTGCCAATGAGCAGTTCTTC	CSATGANEQFF
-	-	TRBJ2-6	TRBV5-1	TGCGCCAGCAGGAAGGGAAGCACTGGGGCCAACGTCCTGACTTTC	CASRKGSTGANVLTF
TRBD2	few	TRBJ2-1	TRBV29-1	TGCAGCGTTGTTGGGACTAGCGGGGCCCGGGAGCAGTTCTTC	CSVVGTSGAREQFF
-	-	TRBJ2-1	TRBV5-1	TGCGCCAGCAGCTTGGAGCGTGCCAGCCTCAATGAGCAGTTCTTC	CASSLERASLNEQFF
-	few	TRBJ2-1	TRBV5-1	TGCGCCAGCAAATTAACCGGGACTCCTACCTACAATGAGCAGTTCTTC	CASKLTGTPTYNEQFF
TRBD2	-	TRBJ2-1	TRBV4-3	TGCGCCAGCAGCCAGGAAGCGGGAGGGCCGTACAATGAGCAGTTCTTC	CASSQEAGGPYNEQFF
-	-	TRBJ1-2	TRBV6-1	TGTGCCAGCAGTGAATTCCCAGGGTCCCTAGGTAATGGCTACACCTTC	CASSEFPGSLGNGYTF
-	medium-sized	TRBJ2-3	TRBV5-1	TGCGCCAGCAGCTTTAGGCAGGCCACAGATACGCAGTATTTT	CASSFRQATDTQYF
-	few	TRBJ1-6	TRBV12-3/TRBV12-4	TGTGCCAGCAGTTTAGATTCGGGTTGGGTGGGGGGAGGTGATTCACCCCTCCACTTT	CASSLDSGWVGGGDSPLHF
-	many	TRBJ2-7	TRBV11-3	TGTGCCAGCAGCTTAGGGATCTCCTACGAGCAGTACTTC	CASSLGISYEQYF
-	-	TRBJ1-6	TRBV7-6	TGTGCCAGCAGCGGGACGCTTAGTAAGGCCCTCCACTTT	CASSGTLSKALHF
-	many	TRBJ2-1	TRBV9	TGTGCCAGCAGCGTCGGCACCGTCGAAAATGAGCAGTTCTTC	CASSVGTVENEQFF
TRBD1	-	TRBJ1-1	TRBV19	TGTGCCAGTAGCTTCGGGACAGATCACACTGAAGCTTTCTTT	CASSFGTDHTEAFF
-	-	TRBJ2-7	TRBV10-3	TGTGCCATCACGGGGGAGAGGGGACCTACCTACGAGCAGTACTTC	CAITGERGPTYEQYF
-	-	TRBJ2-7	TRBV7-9	TGTGCCAGCAGCCCTGAGGCCCCTCGGTACGAGCAGTACTTC	CASSPEAPRYEQYF
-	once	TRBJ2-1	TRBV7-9	TGTGCCAGCAGACACCCTGTAGGGGGTACCTACAATGAGCAGTTCTTC	CASRHPVGGTYNEQFF
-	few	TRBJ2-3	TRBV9	TGTGCCAGCAGCGTAGGCCTCACAGATACGCAGTATTTT	CASSVGLTDTQYF
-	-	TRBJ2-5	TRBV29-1	TGCAGCGTTGATGGCCTCCAAGAGGACAACCCTGGGACCCAGTACTTC	CSVDGLQEDNPGTQYF
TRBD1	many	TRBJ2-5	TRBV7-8	TGTGCCAGCAGCTTAGCAGGGAACAGGGGCGCGGGAGAGACCCAGTACTTC	CASSLAGNRGAGETQYF